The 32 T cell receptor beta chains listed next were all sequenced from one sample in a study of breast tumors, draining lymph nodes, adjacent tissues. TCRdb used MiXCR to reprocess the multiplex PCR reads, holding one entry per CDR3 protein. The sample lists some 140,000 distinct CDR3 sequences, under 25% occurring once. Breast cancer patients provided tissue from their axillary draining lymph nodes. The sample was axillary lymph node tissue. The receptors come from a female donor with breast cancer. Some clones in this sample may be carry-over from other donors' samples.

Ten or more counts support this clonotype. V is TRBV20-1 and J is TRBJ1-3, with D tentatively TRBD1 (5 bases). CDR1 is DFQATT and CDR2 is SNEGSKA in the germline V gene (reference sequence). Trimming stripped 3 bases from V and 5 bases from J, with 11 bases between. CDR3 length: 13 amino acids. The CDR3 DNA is TGCAGTGCTAGCGCAGGGTTTAGAAACACCATATATTTT. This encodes CSASAGFRNTIYF.

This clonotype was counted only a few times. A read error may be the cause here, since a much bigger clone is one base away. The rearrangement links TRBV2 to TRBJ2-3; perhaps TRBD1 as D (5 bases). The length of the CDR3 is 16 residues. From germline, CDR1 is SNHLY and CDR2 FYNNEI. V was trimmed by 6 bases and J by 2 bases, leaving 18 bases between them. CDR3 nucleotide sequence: TGTGCCAGCAGGAGATCACAGGTCCCTATCACAGATACGCAGTATTTT. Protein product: CASRRSQVPITDTQYF.

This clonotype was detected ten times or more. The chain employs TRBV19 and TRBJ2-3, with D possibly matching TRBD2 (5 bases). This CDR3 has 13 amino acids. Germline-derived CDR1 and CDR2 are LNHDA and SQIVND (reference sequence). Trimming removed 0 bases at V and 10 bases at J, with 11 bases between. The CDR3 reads CASSIEGSKAQYF. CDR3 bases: TGTGCCAGTAGTATAGAGGGGAGCAAAGCGCAGTATTTT.

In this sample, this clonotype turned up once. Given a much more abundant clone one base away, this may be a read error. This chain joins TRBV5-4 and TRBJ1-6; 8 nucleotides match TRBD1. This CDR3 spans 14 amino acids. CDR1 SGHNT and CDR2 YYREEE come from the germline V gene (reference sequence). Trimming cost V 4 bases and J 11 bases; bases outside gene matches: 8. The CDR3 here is CASSRQGKYTPLHF. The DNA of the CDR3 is TGTGCCAGCAGCCGACAGGGGAAATATACACCCCTCCACTTT.

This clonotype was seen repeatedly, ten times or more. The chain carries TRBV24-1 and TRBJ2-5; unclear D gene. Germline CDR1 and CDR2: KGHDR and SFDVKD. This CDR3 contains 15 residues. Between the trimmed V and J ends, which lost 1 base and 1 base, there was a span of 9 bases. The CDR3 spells CATSDFRTGQETQYF. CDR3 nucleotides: TGTGCCACCAGTGATTTCCGGACCGGCCAAGAGACCCAGTACTTC.

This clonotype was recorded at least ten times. CDR3 DNA sequence: TGTGCCAGCAGCGGAGTTAGGACCTCCACCGGGGAGCTGTTTTTT. Translating gives CASSGVRTSTGELFF. J is TRBJ2-2 and V is TRBV9; D is undetermined. This CDR3 is 15 amino acids long. The V gene's germline CDR1 is SGDLS and CDR2 YYNGEE. Trimming removed 3 bases from V and 4 bases from J, with 13 bases in between.

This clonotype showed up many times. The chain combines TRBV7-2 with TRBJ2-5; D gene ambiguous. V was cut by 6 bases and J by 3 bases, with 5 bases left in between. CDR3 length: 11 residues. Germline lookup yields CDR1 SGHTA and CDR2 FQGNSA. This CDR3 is CASSSKETQYF. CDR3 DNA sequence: TGTGCCAGCAGTTCAAAAGAGACCCAGTACTTC.

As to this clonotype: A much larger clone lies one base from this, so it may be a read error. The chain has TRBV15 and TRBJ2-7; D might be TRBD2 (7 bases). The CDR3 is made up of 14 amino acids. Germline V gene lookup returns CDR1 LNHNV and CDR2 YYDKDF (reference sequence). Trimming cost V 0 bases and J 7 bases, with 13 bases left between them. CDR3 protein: CATSRDGGAGEQYF. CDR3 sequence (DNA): TGTGCCACCAGCAGAGATGGGGGGGCAGGGGAGCAGTACTTC.

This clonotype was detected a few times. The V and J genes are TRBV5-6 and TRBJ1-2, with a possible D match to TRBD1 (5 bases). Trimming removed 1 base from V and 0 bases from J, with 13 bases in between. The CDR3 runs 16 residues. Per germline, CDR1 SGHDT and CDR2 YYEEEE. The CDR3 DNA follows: TGTGCCAGCAGCTTGAGCAGGGACGCTTCTAACTATGGCTACACCTTC. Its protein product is CASSLSRDASNYGYTF.

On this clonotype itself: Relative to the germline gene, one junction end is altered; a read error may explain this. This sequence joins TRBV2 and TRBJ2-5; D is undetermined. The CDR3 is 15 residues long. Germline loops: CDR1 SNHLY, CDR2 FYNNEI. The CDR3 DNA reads TGTGTCAGCAAGCAAGGGTCGATACCTAAAGAGGCCCAGTACTTC. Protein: CVSKQGSIPKEAQYF. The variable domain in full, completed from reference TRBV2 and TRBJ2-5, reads EPEVTQTPSHQVTQMGQEVILRCVPISNHLYFYWYRQILGQKVEFLVSFYNNEISEKSEIFDDQFSVERPDGSNFTLKIRSTKLEDSAMYFCVSKQGSIPKEAQYFGPGTRLLVL.

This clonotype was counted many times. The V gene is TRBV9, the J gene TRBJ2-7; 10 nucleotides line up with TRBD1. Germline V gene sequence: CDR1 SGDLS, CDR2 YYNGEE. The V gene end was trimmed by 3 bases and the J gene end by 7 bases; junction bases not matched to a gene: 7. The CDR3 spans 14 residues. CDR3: CASSAWGTGAEQYF. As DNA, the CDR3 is TGTGCCAGCAGCGCCTGGGGGACAGGGGCTGAGCAGTACTTC.

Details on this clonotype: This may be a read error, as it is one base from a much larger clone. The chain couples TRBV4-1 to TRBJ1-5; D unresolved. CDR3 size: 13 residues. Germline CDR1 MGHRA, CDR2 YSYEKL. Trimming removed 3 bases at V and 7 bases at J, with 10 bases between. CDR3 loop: CASSHDLRQPQHF. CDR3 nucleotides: TGCGCCAGCAGCCATGATCTGCGACAGCCCCAGCATTTT.

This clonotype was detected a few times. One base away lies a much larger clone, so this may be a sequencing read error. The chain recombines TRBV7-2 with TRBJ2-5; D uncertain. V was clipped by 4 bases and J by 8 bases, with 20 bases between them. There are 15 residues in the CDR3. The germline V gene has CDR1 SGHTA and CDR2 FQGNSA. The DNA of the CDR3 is TGTGCCAGCAGCTCCGGACCAGCCACTCAAGGTACCCAGTACTTC. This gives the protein CASSSGPATQGTQYF.

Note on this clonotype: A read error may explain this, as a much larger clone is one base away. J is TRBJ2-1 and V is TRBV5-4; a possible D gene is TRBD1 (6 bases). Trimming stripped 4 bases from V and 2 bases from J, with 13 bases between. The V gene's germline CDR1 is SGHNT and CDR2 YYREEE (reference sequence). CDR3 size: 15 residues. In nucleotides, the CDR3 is TGTGCCAGCAGCACTGAGACAGGCCCCTACAATGAGCAGTTCTTC. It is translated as CASSTETGPYNEQFF.

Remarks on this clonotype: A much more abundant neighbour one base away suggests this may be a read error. This CDR3 is CASSPTGRGGFTF. The CDR3 DNA reads as TGTGCCAGCAGCCCGACAGGGAGAGGTGGCTTCACCTTC. The V call is TRBV6-6, the J call TRBJ1-2; 7 bases align to TRBD1. Germline CDR1 MNHNY, CDR2 SVGAGI (reference sequence). This CDR3 spans 13 amino acids.

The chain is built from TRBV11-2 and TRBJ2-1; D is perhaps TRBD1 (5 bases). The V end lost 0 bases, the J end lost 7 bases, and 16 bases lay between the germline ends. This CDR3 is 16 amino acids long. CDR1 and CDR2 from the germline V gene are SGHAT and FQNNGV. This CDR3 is CASSLETAFFGNEQFF. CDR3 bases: TGTGCCAGCAGCTTAGAGACAGCCTTTTTCGGAAATGAGCAGTTCTTC.

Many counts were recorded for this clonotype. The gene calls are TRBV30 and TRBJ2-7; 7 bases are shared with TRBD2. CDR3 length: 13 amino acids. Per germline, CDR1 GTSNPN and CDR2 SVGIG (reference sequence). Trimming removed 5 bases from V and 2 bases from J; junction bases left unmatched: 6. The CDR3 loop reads CAWSLASTYEQYF. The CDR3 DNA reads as TGTGCCTGGTCACTAGCGTCCACCTACGAGCAGTACTTC.

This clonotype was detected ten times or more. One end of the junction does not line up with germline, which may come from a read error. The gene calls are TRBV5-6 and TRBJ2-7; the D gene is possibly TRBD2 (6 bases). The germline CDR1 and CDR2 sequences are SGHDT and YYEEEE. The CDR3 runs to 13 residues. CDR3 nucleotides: TGTGCCAGCAGCCCGGGACTGAAGAGAGGGCACGCCTTC. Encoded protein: CASSPGLKRGHAF.

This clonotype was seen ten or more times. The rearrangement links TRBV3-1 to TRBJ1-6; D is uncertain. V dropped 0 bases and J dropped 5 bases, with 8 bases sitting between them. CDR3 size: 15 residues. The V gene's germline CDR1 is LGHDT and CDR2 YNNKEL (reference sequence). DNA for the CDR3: TGTGCCAGCAGCCAAGAGCGCAGGCATAATTCACCCCTCCACTTT. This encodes CASSQERRHNSPLHF. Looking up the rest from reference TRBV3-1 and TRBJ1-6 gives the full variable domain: DTAVSQTPKYLVTQMGNDKSIKCEQNLGHDTMYWYKQDSKKFLKIMFSYNNKELIINETVPNRFSPKSPDKAHLNLHINSLELGDSAVYFCASSQERRHNSPLHFGNGTRLTVT.

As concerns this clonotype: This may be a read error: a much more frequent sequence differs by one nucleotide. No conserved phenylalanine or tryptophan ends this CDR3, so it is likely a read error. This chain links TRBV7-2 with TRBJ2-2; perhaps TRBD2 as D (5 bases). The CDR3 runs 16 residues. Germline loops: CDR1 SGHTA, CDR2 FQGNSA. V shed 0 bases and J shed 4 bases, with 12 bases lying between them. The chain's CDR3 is CASSLAVIRGTGELFV. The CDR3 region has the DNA TGTGCCAGCAGCTTAGCAGTCATTCGGGGCACCGGGGAGCTGTTTGTT.

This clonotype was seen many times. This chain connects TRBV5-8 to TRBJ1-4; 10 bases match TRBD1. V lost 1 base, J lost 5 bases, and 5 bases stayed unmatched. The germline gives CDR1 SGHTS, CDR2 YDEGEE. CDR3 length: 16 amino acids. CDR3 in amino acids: CASSLWGTGENEKLFF. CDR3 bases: TGTGCCAGCAGCTTGTGGGGGACAGGGGAGAATGAAAAACTGTTTTTT.

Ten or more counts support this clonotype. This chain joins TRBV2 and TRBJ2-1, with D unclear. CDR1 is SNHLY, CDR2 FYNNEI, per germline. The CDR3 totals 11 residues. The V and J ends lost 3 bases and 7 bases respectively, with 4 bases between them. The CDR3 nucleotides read TGTGCCAGCAGTGAGGTGAATGAGCAGTTCTTC. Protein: CASSEVNEQFF.

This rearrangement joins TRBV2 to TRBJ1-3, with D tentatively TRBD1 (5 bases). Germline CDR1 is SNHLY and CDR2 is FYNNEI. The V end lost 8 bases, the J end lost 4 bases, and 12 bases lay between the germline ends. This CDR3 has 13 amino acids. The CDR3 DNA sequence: TGTGCCAGCTCAGGGATCTCCGGAAACACCATATATTTT. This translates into CASSGISGNTIYF.

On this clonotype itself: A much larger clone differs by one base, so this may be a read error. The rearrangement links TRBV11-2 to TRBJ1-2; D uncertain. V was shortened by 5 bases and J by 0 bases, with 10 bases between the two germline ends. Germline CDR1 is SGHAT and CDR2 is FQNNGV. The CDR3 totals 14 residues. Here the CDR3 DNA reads TGTGCCAGCAGCCCAGTAGTGACTAACTATGGCTACACCTTC. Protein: CASSPVVTNYGYTF.

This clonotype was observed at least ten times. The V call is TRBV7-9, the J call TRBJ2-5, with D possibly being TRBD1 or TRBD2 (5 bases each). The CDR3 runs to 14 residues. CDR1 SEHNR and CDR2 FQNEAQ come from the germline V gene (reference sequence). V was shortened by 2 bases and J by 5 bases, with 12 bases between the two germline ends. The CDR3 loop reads CASSLSRGRETQYF. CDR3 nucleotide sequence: TGTGCCAGCAGCTTATCCCGGGGACGGGAGACCCAGTACTTC.

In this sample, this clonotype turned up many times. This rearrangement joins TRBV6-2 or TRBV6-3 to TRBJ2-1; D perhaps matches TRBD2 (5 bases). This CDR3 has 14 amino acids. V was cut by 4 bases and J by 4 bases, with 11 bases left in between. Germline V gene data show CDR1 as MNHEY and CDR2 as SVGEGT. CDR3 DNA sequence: TGTGCCAGCAGTTTGAACGGGATTTACAATGAGCAGTTCTTC. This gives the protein CASSLNGIYNEQFF.

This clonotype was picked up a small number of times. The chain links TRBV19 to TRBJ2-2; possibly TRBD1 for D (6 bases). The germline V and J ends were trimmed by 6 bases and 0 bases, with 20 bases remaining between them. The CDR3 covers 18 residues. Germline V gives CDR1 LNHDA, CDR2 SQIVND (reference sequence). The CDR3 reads CASSKRQAGSANTGELFF. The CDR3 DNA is TGTGCCAGTAGCAAAAGACAGGCGGGCTCCGCGAACACCGGGGAGCTGTTTTTT.

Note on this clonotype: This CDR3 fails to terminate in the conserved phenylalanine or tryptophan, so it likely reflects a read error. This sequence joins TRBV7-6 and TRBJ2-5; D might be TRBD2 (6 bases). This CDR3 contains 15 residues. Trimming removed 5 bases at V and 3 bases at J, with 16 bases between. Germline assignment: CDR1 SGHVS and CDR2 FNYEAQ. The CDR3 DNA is TGTGCCAGCAGCCTAGGAGCGGGCGACAAAGAGACCCAGTACTCC. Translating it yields CASSLGAGDKETQYS.

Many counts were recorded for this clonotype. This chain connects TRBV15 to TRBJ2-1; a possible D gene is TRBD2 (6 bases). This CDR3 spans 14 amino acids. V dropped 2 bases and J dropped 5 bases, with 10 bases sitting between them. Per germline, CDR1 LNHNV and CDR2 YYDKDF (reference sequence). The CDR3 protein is CATSRFGGHNEQFF. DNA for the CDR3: TGTGCCACCAGCAGATTCGGAGGGCACAATGAGCAGTTCTTC.

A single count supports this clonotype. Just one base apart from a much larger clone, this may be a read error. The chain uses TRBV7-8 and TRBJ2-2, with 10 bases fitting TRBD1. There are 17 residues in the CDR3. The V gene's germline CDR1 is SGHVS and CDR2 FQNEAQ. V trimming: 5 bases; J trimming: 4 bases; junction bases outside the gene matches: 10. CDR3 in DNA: TGTGCCAGCAGCCGAAAGACAGGGGGCGTTTCCACCGGGGAGCTGTTTTTT. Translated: CASSRKTGGVSTGELFF.

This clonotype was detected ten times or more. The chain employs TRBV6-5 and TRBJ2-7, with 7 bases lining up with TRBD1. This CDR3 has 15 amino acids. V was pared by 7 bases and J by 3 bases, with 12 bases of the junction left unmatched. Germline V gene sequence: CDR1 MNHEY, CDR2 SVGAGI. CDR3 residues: CASKDRAGTVYEQYF. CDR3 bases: TGTGCCAGCAAAGACAGGGCCGGGACAGTCTACGAGCAGTACTTC.

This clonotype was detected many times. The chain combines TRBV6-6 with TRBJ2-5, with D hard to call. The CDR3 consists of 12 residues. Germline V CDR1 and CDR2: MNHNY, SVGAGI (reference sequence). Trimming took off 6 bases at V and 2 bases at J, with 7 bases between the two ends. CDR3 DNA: TGTGCCAGCAGCTCGCAGCAAGAGACCCAGTACTTC. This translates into CASSSQQETQYF.